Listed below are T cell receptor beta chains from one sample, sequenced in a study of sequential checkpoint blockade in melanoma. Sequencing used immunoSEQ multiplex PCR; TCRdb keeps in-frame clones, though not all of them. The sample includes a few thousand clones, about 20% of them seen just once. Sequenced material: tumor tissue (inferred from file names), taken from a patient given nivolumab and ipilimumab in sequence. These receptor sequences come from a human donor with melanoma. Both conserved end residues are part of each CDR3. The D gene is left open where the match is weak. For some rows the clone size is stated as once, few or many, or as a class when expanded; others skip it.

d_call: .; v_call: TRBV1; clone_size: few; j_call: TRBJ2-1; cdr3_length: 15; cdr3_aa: CASSHPGTDSNEQFF; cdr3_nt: TGCGCCAGCAGCCACCCCGGGACGGATTCCAATGAGCAGTTCTTC
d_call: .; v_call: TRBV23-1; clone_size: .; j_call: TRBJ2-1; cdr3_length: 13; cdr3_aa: CASSLKGNNEQFF; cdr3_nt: TGCGCCAGCAGCTTAAAAGGGAACAATGAGCAGTTCTTC
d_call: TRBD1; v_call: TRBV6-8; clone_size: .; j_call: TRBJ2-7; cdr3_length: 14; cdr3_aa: CASSLPGQGKKQYF; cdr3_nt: TGTGCCAGCAGCCTTCCGGGACAGGGGAAAAAGCAGTACTTC
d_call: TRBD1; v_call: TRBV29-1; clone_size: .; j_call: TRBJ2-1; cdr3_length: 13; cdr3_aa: CSVTGGAYNEQFF; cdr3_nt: TGCAGCGTTACAGGGGGCGCCTACAATGAGCAGTTCTTC
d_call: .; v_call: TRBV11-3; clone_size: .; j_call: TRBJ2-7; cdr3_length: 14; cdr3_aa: CASSFRANTDEQYF; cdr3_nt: TGTGCCAGCAGCTTCCGGGCCAACACCGACGAGCAGTACTTC
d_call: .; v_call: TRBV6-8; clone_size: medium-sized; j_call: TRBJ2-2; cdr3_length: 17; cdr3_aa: CASSYPLTKPNTGELFF; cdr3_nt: TGTGCCAGCAGTTACCCCCTGACAAAGCCGAACACCGGGGAGCTGTTTTTT
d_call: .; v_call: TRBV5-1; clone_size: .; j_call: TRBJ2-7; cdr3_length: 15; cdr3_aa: CASRLGLDSSYEQYF; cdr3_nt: TGCGCCAGCAGGTTAGGGTTAGACAGTTCCTACGAGCAGTACTTC
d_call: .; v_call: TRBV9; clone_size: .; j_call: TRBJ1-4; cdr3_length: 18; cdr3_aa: CASSGLTGTLNSNEKLFF; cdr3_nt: TGTGCCAGCAGTGGGCTCACAGGGACCCTTAACTCTAATGAAAAACTGTTTTTT
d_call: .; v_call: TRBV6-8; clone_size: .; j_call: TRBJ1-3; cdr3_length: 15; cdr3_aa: CASSEGWTSGNTIYF; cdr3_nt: TGTGCCAGCAGTGAGGGGTGGACCTCTGGAAACACCATATATTTT
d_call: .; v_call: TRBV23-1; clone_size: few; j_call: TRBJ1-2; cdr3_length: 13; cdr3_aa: CASSQMTGDGYTF; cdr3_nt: TGCGCCAGCAGTCAGATGACTGGTGATGGCTACACCTTC
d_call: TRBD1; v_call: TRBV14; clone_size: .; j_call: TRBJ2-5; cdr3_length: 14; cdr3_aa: CASRPGQVYETQYF; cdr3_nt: TGTGCCAGCAGACCGGGACAGGTGTATGAGACCCAGTACTTC
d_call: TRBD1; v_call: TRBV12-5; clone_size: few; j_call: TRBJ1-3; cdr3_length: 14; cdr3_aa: CASTPGGIENTIYF; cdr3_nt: TGTGCCAGCACCCCAGGGGGGATTGAAAACACCATATATTTT
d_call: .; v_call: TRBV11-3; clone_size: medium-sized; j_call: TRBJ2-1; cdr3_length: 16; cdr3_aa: CASSSGLLSSYNEQFF; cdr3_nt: TGTGCCAGCAGCTCGGGACTTTTGAGCTCCTACAATGAGCAGTTCTTC
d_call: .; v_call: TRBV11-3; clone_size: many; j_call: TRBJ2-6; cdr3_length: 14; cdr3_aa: CASLRRSGANVLTF; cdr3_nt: TGTGCCAGCCTACGAAGATCTGGGGCCAACGTCCTGACTTTC
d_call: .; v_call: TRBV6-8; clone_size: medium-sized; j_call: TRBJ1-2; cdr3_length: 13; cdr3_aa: CASSYTGPGSYTF; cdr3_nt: TGTGCCAGCAGTTACACCGGACCTGGTAGCTACACCTTC
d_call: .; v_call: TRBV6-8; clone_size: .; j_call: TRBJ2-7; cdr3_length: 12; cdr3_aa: CASSPGGYEQYF; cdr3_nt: TGTGCCAGCAGTCCCGGGGGCTACGAGCAGTACTTC
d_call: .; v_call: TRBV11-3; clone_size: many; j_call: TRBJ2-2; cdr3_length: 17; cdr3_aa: CASSSHDPAGNTGELFF; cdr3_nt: TGTGCCAGCAGCTCCCATGACCCGGCGGGTAACACCGGGGAGCTGTTTTTT
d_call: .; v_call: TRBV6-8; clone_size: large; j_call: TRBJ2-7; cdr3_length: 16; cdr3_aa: CASSQIPQGLLYEQYF; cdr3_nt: TGTGCCAGCAGCCAGATACCACAGGGTCTCCTGTACGAGCAGTACTTC
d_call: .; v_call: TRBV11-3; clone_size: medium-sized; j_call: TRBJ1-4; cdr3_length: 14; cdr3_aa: CASSFGEANEKLFF; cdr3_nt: TGTGCCAGCAGCTTCGGTGAAGCTAATGAAAAACTGTTTTTT
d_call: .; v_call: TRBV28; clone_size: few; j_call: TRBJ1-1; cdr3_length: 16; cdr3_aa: CASSLVGLGLNTEAFF; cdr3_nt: TGTGCCAGCAGTTTAGTTGGGTTAGGTTTGAACACTGAAGCTTTCTTT
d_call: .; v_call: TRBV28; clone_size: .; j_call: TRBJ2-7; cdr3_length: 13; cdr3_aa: CASPGGRPYEQYF; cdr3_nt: TGTGCCAGCCCTGGGGGCCGGCCCTACGAGCAGTACTTC
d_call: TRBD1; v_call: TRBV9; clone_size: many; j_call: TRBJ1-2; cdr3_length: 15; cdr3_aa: CASSEGQGIDYGYTF; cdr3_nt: TGTGCCAGCAGCGAGGGACAGGGGATAGACTATGGCTACACCTTC
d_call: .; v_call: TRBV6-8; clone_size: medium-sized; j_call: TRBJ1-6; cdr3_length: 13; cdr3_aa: CASSYLVGSPLHF; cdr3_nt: TGTGCCAGCAGTTACCTCGTGGGGTCACCCCTCCACTTT
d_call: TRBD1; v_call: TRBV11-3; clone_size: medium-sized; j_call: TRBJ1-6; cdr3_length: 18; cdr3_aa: CASSVDRQGARYNSPLHF; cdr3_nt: TGTGCCAGCAGCGTAGACCGACAGGGGGCGAGGTATAATTCACCCCTCCACTTT
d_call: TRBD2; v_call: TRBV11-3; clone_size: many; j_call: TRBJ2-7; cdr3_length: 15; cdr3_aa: CASSLTSGSFNEQYF; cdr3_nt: TGTGCCAGCAGCTTAACAAGCGGGAGTTTCAACGAGCAGTACTTC
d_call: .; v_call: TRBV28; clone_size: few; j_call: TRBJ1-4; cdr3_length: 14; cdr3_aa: CASSSPTTNEKLFF; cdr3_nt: TGTGCCAGCAGTTCCCCCACGACTAATGAAAAACTGTTTTTT
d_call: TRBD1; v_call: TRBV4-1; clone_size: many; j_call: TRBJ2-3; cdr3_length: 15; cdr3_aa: CASSLDRGATDTQYF; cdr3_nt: TGCGCCAGCAGCCTGGACAGGGGCGCGACAGATACGCAGTATTTT
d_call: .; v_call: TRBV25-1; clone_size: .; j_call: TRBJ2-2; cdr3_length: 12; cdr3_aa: CASSVDTGELFF; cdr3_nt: TGTGCCAGCAGTGTAGACACCGGGGAGCTGTTTTTT
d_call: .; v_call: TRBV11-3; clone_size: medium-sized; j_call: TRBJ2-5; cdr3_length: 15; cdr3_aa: CASSSDYEREETQYF; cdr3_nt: TGTGCCAGCAGCTCCGACTATGAGCGGGAAGAGACCCAGTACTTC
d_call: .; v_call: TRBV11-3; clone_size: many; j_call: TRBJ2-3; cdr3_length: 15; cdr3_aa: CASSPFKGNSDTQYF; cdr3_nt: TGTGCCAGCAGCCCCTTCAAAGGAAACAGTGATACGCAGTATTTT
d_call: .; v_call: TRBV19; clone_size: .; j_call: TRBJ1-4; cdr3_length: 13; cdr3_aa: CASSDTTNEKLFF; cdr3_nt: TGTGCCAGTAGCGATACTACTAATGAAAAACTGTTTTTT
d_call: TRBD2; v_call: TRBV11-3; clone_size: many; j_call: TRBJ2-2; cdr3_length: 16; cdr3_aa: CASSRSGGAGTGELFF; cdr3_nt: TGTGCCAGCAGCCGGTCGGGGGGTGCGGGCACCGGGGAGCTGTTTTTT
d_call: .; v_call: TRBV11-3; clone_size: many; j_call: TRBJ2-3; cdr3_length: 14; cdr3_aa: CASSLFPGIVTQYF; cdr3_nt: TGTGCCAGCAGCTTATTTCCCGGGATCGTTACGCAGTATTTT
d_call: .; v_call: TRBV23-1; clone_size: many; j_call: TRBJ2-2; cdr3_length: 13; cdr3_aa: CASSYSGAGELFF; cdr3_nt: TGCGCCAGCAGTTATTCAGGGGCCGGGGAGCTGTTTTTT
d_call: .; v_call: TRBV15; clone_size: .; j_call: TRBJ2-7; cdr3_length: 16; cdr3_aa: CATSRGTGGRLDEQYF; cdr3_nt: TGTGCCACCAGCAGAGGAACAGGAGGTCGACTTGACGAGCAGTACTTC
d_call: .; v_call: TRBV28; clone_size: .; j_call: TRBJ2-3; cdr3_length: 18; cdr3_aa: CASSAYRYDTQITDTQYF; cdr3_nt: TGTGCCAGCAGCGCCTACAGGTACGATACCCAGATCACAGATACGCAGTATTTT
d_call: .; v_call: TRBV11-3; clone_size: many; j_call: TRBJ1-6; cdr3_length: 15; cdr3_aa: CASSLDGGRNSPLHF; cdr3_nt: TGTGCCAGCAGCTTGGACGGGGGGAGGAATTCACCCCTCCACTTT
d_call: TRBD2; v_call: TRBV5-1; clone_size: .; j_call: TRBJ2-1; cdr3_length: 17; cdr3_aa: CASSLATSGNYYNEQFF; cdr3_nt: TGCGCCAGCAGCTTGGCGACTAGCGGAAACTACTACAATGAGCAGTTCTTC
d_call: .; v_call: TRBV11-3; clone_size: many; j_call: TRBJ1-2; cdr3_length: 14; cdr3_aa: CASSGDIPERGYTF; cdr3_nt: TGTGCCAGCAGCGGGGACATCCCGGAGAGAGGCTACACCTTC
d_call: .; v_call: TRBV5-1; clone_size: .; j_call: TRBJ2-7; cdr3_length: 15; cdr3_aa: CASSLGQVTAYEQYF; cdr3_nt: TGCGCCAGCAGCTTGGGACAGGTGACCGCCTACGAGCAGTACTTC
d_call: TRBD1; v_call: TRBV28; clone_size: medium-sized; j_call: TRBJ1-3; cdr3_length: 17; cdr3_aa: CASSTAGQLSSGNTIYF; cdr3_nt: TGTGCCAGCAGTACCGCGGGACAGCTTAGCTCTGGAAACACCATATATTTT
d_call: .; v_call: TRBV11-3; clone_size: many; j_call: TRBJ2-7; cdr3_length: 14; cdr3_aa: CASSLGPSFGEQYF; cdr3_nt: TGTGCCAGCAGCTTAGGCCCTAGCTTTGGCGAGCAGTACTTC
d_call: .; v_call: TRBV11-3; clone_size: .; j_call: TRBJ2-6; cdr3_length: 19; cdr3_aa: CASSQGYRRRQSRANVLTF; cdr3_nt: TGTGCCAGCAGCCAAGGTTACAGGAGACGACAAAGTCGGGCCAACGTCCTGACTTTC
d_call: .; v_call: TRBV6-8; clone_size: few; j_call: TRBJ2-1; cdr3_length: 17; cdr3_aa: CASSYSTWGQGYNEQFF; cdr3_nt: TGTGCCAGCAGTTACTCGACGTGGGGGCAAGGTTACAATGAGCAGTTCTTC
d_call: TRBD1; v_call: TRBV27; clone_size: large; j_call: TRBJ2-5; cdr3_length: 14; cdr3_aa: CASSLSTRGETQYF; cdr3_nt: TGTGCCAGCAGTTTATCTACCAGGGGGGAGACCCAGTACTTC
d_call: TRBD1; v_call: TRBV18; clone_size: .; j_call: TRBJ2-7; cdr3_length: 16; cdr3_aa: CASSPVTGGLSYEQYF; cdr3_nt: TGTGCCAGCTCACCCGTGACAGGGGGCTTATCCTACGAGCAGTACTTC
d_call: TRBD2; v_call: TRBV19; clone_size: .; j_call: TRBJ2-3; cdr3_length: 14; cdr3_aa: CAGGAGGPTDTQYF; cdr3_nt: TGTGCCGGAGGGGCGGGGGGGCCCACAGATACGCAGTATTTT
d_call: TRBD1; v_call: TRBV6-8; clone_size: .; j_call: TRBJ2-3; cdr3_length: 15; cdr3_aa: CASSDLTGGRDTQYF; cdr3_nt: TGTGCCAGCAGTGACCTGACAGGGGGTCGGGATACGCAGTATTTT